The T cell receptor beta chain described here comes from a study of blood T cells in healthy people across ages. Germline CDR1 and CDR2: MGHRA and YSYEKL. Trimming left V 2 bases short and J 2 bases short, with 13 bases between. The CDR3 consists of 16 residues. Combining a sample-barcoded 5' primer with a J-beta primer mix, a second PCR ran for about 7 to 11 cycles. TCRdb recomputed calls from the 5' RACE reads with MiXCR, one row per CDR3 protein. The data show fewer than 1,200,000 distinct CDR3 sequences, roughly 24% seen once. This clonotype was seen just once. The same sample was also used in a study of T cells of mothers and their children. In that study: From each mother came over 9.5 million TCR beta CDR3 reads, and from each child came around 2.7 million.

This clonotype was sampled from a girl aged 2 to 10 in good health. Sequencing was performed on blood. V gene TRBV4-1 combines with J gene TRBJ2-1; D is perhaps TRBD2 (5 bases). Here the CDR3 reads CASSQPPAVAYNEQFF. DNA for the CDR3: TGCGCCAGCAGCCAACCCCCAGCGGTCGCCTACAATGAGCAGTTCTTC.